This record concerns one T cell receptor beta chain sequence. This CDR3 comprises 15 residues. Per the germline V gene, CDR1 is MNHEY and CDR2 is SMNVEV (reference sequence). The V end was cut by 4 bases, the J end by 4 bases, with 14 bases between. Under the authors' procedure: Reference gene primer amplification yielded estimated nucleated cell counts. Measured with immunoSEQ multiplex PCR; TCRdb has only the in-frame clones, and not every one. Clonal size and the V and J genes are those of that table, whereas D and trimming came from the DNA. The sample yields 200,000 to 250,000 clones, 84% seen once. Those enrolled, adults aged 18 to 89 years, came from under 25 US areas. Symptom resolution, clearance, or two negative PCRs marked donors in Cohort 3 as recovered. These data are taken from a study of blood T cell repertoires in COVID-19. Background on the study: T cells, B-cell-depleted T cells, or PBMCs provided the cDNA or gDNA that served as material.

The V call is TRBV27, the J call TRBJ2-1; possibly TRBD2 for D (6 bases). The sequence was collected from a man between 60 and 75 years old who had recovered from COVID-19. The specimen sequenced was PBMCs or T cells enriched from blood (not recorded which). The CDR3 spells CASSSLPGGYNEQFF. The CDR3 DNA sequence: TGTGCCAGCAGTTCCCTCCCCGGGGGTTACAATGAGCAGTTCTTC.